The 27 T cell receptor beta chains below all came from one sample that was sequenced in a study of shared clonotypes between healthy human individuals. Sequencing was performed with immunoSEQ multiplex PCR; in TCRdb, only in-frame clones are kept and a portion is missing. This sample has roughly 520,000 clones, with approximately 95% found just once. Specimen: naive CD4+ T cells sorted from blood. Subset here: CD45RA+ positively selected. These receptors originate from a woman aged 25 to 45 in good health.

The chain employs TRBV4-1 and TRBJ1-1, with a possible D match to TRBD1 (5 bases). Trimming shortened V by 3 bases and J by 1 base, and 6 bases separated the two germline ends. Germline V CDR1 and CDR2: MGHRA, YSYEKL. The CDR3 has 13 amino acids. The CDR3 DNA is TGCGCCAGCAGCCAGACAGCGAACACTGAAGCTTTCTTT. Its translation: CASSQTANTEAFF.

The chain uses TRBV5-1 and TRBJ2-5, with 9 bases aligning to TRBD1. V was pared by 2 bases and J by 4 bases, with 6 bases of the junction left unmatched. The CDR3 loop spans 15 amino acids. The germline V gene has CDR1 SGHRS and CDR2 YFSETQ. CDR3 bases: TGCGCCAGCAGCTTACAGGGGGCAAGTCGAGAGACCCAGTACTTC. Encoded protein: CASSLQGASRETQYF.

This chain links TRBV6-1 with TRBJ2-7; a weak D match, TRBD2 (5 bases). V shed 4 bases and J shed 4 bases, with 17 bases lying between them. The germline gives CDR1 MNHNS, CDR2 SASEGT. This CDR3 contains 15 residues. CDR3 sequence: CASSGTAITRYEQYF. The CDR3 region has the DNA TGTGCCAGCAGTGGAACGGCCATTACTAGGTACGAGCAGTACTTC.

The chain carries TRBV5-1 and TRBJ2-3; weak D call: TRBD2 (5 bases). The CDR3 loop spans 14 amino acids. Germline V gene lookup returns CDR1 SGHRS and CDR2 YFSETQ. V lost 2 bases and J lost 3, with 10 bases in between. CDR3 bases: TGCGCCAGCAGCTTTTTGACTAATACAGATACGCAGTATTTT. It yields the protein CASSFLTNTDTQYF.

The chain is built from TRBV5-1 and TRBJ1-5; 8 bases align to TRBD1. The germline gives CDR1 SGHRS, CDR2 YFSETQ. The CDR3 sequence is 15 residues long. V was clipped by 4 bases and J by 3 bases; unmatched bases: 6. The CDR3 region is CASSASTGDNQPQHF. In DNA, the CDR3 is TGCGCCAGCAGCGCCTCGACAGGGGACAATCAGCCCCAGCATTTT.

The rearrangement uses TRBV27 and TRBJ2-7; no reliable D call. The germline V gene encodes CDR1 MNHEY and CDR2 SMNVEV (reference sequence). The CDR3 sequence is 15 residues long. V lost 5 bases to trimming and J lost 3 bases, with 17 bases between them. This CDR3 is CASSAMNFSRYEQYF. The CDR3 nucleotides read TGTGCCAGCAGTGCGATGAATTTCAGTCGCTACGAGCAGTACTTC.

This chain connects TRBV5-1 to TRBJ1-1, with 7 bases that match TRBD1. Germline V lookup: CDR1 SGHRS, CDR2 YFSETQ. The CDR3 totals 17 residues. The V gene end was trimmed by 0 bases and the J gene end by 1 base; junction bases not matched to a gene: 9. CDR3: CASSLGSYGQANTEAFF. The CDR3 nucleotides read TGCGCCAGCAGCTTGGGTTCGTACGGACAGGCGAACACTGAAGCTTTCTTT.

V and J are TRBV21-1 and TRBJ2-7; TRBD1, the table's D call, was not compared with the DNA. TRBV21-1 is assigned pseudogene status. The CDR3 has 16 amino acids. For the CDR3, the DNA is TGTGCCAGCAGCAAAGGAAGTCGCGACAGGCCCTACGAGCAGTACTTC. It yields the protein CASSKGSRDRPYEQYF.

The V and J genes are TRBV30 and TRBJ2-7; D not resolved. The ends were cut back, 5 bases at V and 0 bases at J, with 5 bases in the middle. This CDR3 is 11 amino acids long. Germline V lookup: CDR1 GTSNPN, CDR2 SVGIG (reference sequence). CDR3 in DNA: TGTGCCTGGCAGAGCTCCTACGAGCAGTACTTC. Amino acid sequence: CAWQSSYEQYF.

The chain links TRBV5-1 to TRBJ2-2; D uncertain. The CDR3 has 15 amino acids. CDR1 is SGHRS, CDR2 YFSETQ, per germline. The V end was cut by 4 bases, the J end by 1 base, with 11 bases between. This CDR3 reads CASSPPDKNTGELFF. DNA of the CDR3: TGCGCCAGCAGCCCTCCCGACAAGAACACCGGGGAGCTGTTTTTT.

The gene calls are TRBV28 and TRBJ1-4; no clear D gene. The V gene lost 5 bases and the J gene lost 3 bases, with 7 bases spanning the gap. This CDR3 has 13 amino acids. Germline CDR1 and CDR2: MDHEN and SYDVKM. The CDR3 coding sequence is TGTGCCAGCAGTCCGACGGCTAATGAAAAACTGTTTTTT. Translated, it gives CASSPTANEKLFF.

The rearrangement uses TRBV27 and TRBJ1-4; a possible D gene is TRBD1 (6 bases). CDR3 length equals 16 residues. The V and J ends lost 1 base and 7 bases respectively, with 16 bases between them. CDR1 is MNHEY and CDR2 is SMNVEV in the germline V gene (reference sequence). The CDR3 coding sequence is TGTGCCAGCAGTTTATTGGGGGGCGCGGAGGTTGAAAAACTGTTTTTT. It yields the protein CASSLLGGAEVEKLFF.

The chain links TRBV11-2 to TRBJ2-1; TRBD1 matches 9 bases. Germline values: CDR1 SGHAT, CDR2 FQNNGV. The CDR3 extends over 15 amino acids. J gave up 7 bases and V 8 bases, and 12 bases lay outside the gene matches. The CDR3 loop reads CASGGGTGNWNEQFF. CDR3 DNA sequence: TGTGCCAGCGGGGGCGGGACAGGGAATTGGAATGAGCAGTTCTTC. The full variable domain, with the rest looked up from reference TRBV11-2 and TRBJ2-1, is EAGVAQSPRYKIIEKRQSVAFWCNPISGHATLYWYQQILGQGPKLLIQFQNNGVVDDSQLPKDRFSAERLKGVDSTLKIQPAKLEDSAVYLCASGGGTGNWNEQFFGPGTRLTVL.

The chain employs TRBV7-9 and TRBJ1-1; TRBD1 might be the D (5 bases). V gave up 5 bases and J gave up 1 base, with 8 bases separating them. From germline, CDR1 is SEHNR and CDR2 FQNEAQ (reference sequence). CDR3 length: 13 amino acids. The CDR3 sequence is CASSTTENTEAFF. CDR3 in DNA: TGTGCCAGCAGCACGACAGAGAACACTGAAGCTTTCTTT.

The rearrangement links TRBV23-1 to TRBJ1-3, with 8 bases aligning to TRBD1. TRBV23-1 belongs to the ORF category, with a function that is uncertain. V shed 8 bases, J shed 2 bases, and the junction held 5 bases outside the gene matches. CDR3 size: 14 residues. The CDR3 DNA follows: TGCGCCAGCCACCCCAGGGGGCCTGGAAACACCATATATTTT. This gives the protein CASHPRGPGNTIYF.

The chain has TRBV28 and TRBJ2-7; maybe TRBD2 (6 bases). V was trimmed by 2 bases and J by 7 bases, leaving 12 bases between them. The CDR3 is 13 residues long. Germline loops: CDR1 MDHEN, CDR2 SYDVKM. The CDR3 region has the DNA TGTGCCAGCAGTTTAGGCGGGATGGGGGAGCAGTACTTC. Protein sequence: CASSLGGMGEQYF.

V usage is TRBV19 and J usage is TRBJ2-7; 10 positions match TRBD2. The germline V gene has CDR1 LNHDA and CDR2 SQIVND (reference sequence). The CDR3 contains 16 residues. V was pared by 5 bases and J by 6 bases, with 13 bases of the junction left unmatched. As DNA, the CDR3 is TGTGCCAGTAGTCGCCATGAGCCTAGCGGGAGAGGCGAGCAGTACTTC. Its translation: CASSRHEPSGRGEQYF.

The V gene is TRBV5-8, the J gene TRBJ2-3; 11 bases agree with TRBD1. Germline V gene data show CDR1 as SGHTS and CDR2 as YDEGEE. With 4 bases clipped from V and 4 bases from J, the junction kept 5 bases outside the gene matches. The CDR3 is 15 amino acids. CDR3 amino acids: CASSPGQGAADTQYF. The CDR3 DNA sequence: TGTGCCAGCAGCCCCGGACAGGGGGCTGCAGATACGCAGTATTTT.

The chain carries TRBV11-2 and TRBJ2-4; 8 positions match TRBD2. Germline trimming cut 1 base from V and 6 bases from J; bases unmatched to any gene: 5. From germline, CDR1 is SGHAT and CDR2 FQNNGV. This CDR3 has 15 amino acids. This CDR3 reads CASSLGSSGANIQYF. The CDR3 nucleotides read TGTGCCAGCAGCTTAGGTAGTAGCGGGGCAAACATTCAGTACTTC.

This chain links TRBV5-6 with TRBJ2-1, with D possibly being TRBD1 or TRBD2 (5 bases each). V lost 4 bases to trimming and J lost 0 bases, with 11 bases between them. The germline V gene encodes CDR1 SGHDT and CDR2 YYEEEE. The CDR3 contains 15 residues. The CDR3 DNA sequence: TGTGCCAGCAGCGGGACCAGGAGCTCCTACAATGAGCAGTTCTTC. Translation: CASSGTRSSYNEQFF.

The chain is built from TRBV5-4 and TRBJ2-7; no clear D gene. The V gene's germline CDR1 is SGHNT and CDR2 YYREEE (reference sequence). The CDR3 loop spans 13 amino acids. V was clipped by 0 bases and J by 6 bases, with 10 bases between them. The CDR3 coding sequence is TGTGCCAGCAGCTTGGGTGGAAGTGGCGAGCAGTACTTC. It encodes CASSLGGSGEQYF.

The J gene is TRBJ2-5, the V gene TRBV28; 7 bases fit TRBD1. The CDR3 has 16 residues. V dropped 3 bases and J dropped 4; count of bases not matched to a gene: 11. Per germline, CDR1 MDHEN and CDR2 SYDVKM. CDR3 in DNA: TGTGCCAGCAGTTTTCCGACAGGGACATATTTAGAGACCCAGTACTTC. This gives the protein CASSFPTGTYLETQYF.

The table lists this clone with a count of one. J is TRBJ2-6 and V is TRBV5-1, with TRBD1 matching 8 bases. This CDR3 is 19 amino acids long. V lost 5 bases to trimming and J lost 0 bases; unmatched junction nucleotides: 13. Germline-derived CDR1 and CDR2 are SGHRS and YFSETQ. The CDR3: CASRGIPGQGRSGANVLTF. CDR3 coding DNA: TGCGCCAGCAGGGGCATCCCAGGACAGGGACGCTCTGGGGCCAACGTCCTGACTTTC.

V is TRBV6-1 and J is TRBJ2-7, with 8 bases aligning to TRBD2. Germline CDR1 MNHNS, CDR2 SASEGT. Germline trimming cut 1 base from V and 5 bases from J; bases unmatched to any gene: 4. The CDR3 is 14 residues long. This CDR3 is CASSEGGTRNEQYF. Written as DNA, the CDR3 is TGTGCCAGCAGTGAAGGGGGGACTAGGAACGAGCAGTACTTC.

The V and J genes are TRBV7-2 and TRBJ2-5; 7 bases are a match to TRBD2. V was clipped by 4 bases and J by 5 bases; unmatched bases: 4. The CDR3 has 13 amino acids. Germline V lookup: CDR1 SGHTA, CDR2 FQGNSA. CDR3 residues: CASSWGGRETQYF. The CDR3 DNA sequence: TGTGCCAGCAGCTGGGGGGGTAGGGAGACCCAGTACTTC.

V is TRBV2 and J is TRBJ1-5; D gene ambiguous. The CDR3 has 14 amino acids. Per the germline V gene, CDR1 is SNHLY and CDR2 is FYNNEI. Trimming removed 1 base at V and 5 bases at J, with 9 bases between. The CDR3, as DNA: TGTGCCAGCAGTGAAGGGGCGGAGGATCAGCCCCAGCATTTT. This translates into CASSEGAEDQPQHF.

V gene TRBV5-5 combines with J gene TRBJ2-5; D remains ambiguous. The V end lost 4 bases, the J end lost 5 bases, and 9 bases lay between the germline ends. Germline CDR1 SGHKS, CDR2 YYEKEE (reference sequence). The CDR3 has 12 amino acids. CDR3 bases: TGTGCCAGCAGCGATAATGGGGAGACCCAGTACTTC. Amino acid sequence: CASSDNGETQYF.